This TCR beta chain is from a study of OX40 agonist ivuxolimab in advanced cancers. Overall study findings and caveats: On average, CD8+ T cells had more expanded clones than CD4+.

Germline V gene data show CDR1 as MGHRA and CDR2 as YSYEKL. The CDR3 has 17 residues. V was clipped by 1 base and J by 0 bases; unmatched bases: 8. Only in-frame clones appear in the TCRdb table, and some are missing; sequencing was by immunoSEQ multiplex PCR. Here the sample spans 30,000 to 40,000 clones, about 82% being singletons. As regards this clone: Its antigen is undetermined.

Sequencing used CD4+ or CD8+ T cells sorted from blood, obtained in a trial of the OX40 agonist ivuxolimab. This clonotype was obtained from an adult with an advanced solid tumor such as melanoma, head and neck, liver or kidney cancer. The chain couples TRBV4-1 to TRBJ1-2; 7 bases agree with TRBD1. The CDR3 spells CASSQALRTGPNYGYTF. The CDR3 bases are TGCGCCAGCAGCCAAGCCCTACGGACAGGACCTAACTATGGCTACACCTTC.